This T cell receptor beta chain was found in a study of cytomegalovirus exposure and HLA in healthy donors. From germline, CDR1 is SQVTM and CDR2 ANQGSEA. The V end was cut by 5 bases, the J end by 1 base, with 14 bases between. CDR3 length: 14 amino acids. TCRdb keeps only in-frame clones here, not all; method: immunoSEQ multiplex PCR. The table lists approximately 280,000 clones, approximately 88% of them singletons, with approximately 0.94% in the top ten. The J gene is TRBJ1-1, the V gene TRBV29-1, with unresolved D. Material for sequencing was PBMCs. The TCR comes from a woman between 18 and 30 years old in good health and CMV-seronegative. CDR3 sequence reads: CSVKLQYSNTEAFF. In DNA form, the CDR3 reads TGCAGCGTTAAGCTACAGTACTCGAACACTGAAGCTTTCTTT.